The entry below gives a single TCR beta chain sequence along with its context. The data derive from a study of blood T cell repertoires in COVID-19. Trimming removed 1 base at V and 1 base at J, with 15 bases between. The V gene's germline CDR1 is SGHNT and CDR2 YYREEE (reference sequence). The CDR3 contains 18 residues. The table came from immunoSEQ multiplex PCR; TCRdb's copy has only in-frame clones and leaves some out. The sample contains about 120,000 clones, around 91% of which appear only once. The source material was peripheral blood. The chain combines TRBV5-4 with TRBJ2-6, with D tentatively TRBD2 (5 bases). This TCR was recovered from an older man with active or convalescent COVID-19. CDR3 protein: CASSLTPLALSGANVLTF. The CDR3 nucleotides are TGTGCCAGCAGCTTGACCCCTCTAGCCTTATCTGGGGCCAACGTCCTGACTTTC. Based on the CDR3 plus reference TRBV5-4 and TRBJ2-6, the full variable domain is ETGVTQSPTHLIKTRGQQVTLRCSSQSGHNTVSWYQQALGQGPQFIFQYYREEENGRGNFPPRFSGLQFPNYSSELNVNALELDDSALYLCASSLTPLALSGANVLTFGAGSRLTVL.